The clone carrying this T cell receptor beta chain was detected only a few times. The target antigen is unknown. TCRdb passed the RACE reads through MiXCR, listing each CDR3 protein once. Of 95,000 to 150,000 distinct CDR3 sequences listed, 11% are singletons. Trimming pared 5 bases from V and 3 bases from J, leaving 14 bases between. The germline CDR1 and CDR2 sequences are SGHRS and YFSETQ. The CDR3 covers 14 residues. As for time point: patch test 3, about 24 weeks after DPC sensitization. Treatment here: therapeutic diphenylcyclopropenone sensitization with weekly scalp DPC. The template was total RNA from unfractionated whole blood. This sample is drawn from a study of human T cells and chemical hapten exposure. As for the study in general: Sensitizing treatment utilized 2% DPC over a roughly 2 cm by roughly 2 cm portion of upper inner arm skin. Notes on the study in general: Significantly more large CDR3 similarity clusters arose among expanded TCRs than among controls. With DPC sensitization, TCRs exceeding 1 in 1000 frequency showed no change.

The sequencing used whole blood, collected in connection with sensitization to the hapten diphenylcyclopropenone (DPC). The sequence was collected from a woman aged 50 to 60 with alopecia areata. Some clones in this sample may be carry-over from other donors' samples. The rearrangement uses TRBV5-1 and TRBJ2-5; D perhaps matches TRBD2 (5 bases). CDR3 sequence reads: CASSVSGTKETQYF. The CDR3 coding sequence is TGCGCCAGCAGTGTAAGCGGAACTAAAGAGACCCAGTACTTC.